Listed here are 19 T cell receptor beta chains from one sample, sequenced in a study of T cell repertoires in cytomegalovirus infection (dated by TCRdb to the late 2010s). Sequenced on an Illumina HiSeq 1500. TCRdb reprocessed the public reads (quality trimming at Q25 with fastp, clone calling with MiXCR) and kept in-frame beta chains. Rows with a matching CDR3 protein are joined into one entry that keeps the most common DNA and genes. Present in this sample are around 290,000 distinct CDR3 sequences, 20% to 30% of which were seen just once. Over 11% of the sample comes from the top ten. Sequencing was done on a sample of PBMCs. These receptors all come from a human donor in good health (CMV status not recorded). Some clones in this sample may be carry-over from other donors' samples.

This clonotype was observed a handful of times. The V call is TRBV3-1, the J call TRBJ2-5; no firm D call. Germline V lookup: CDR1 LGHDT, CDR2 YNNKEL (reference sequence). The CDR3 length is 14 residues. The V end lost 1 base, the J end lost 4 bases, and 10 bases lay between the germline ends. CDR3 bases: TGTGCCAGCAGCCAAGGGGTCCGGGCAGAGACCCAGTACTTC. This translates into CASSQGVRAETQYF.

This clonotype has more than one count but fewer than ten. The chain's CDR3 is CASSPSGTGVGEQYF. CDR3 nucleotides: TGTGCCAGCAGCCCCTCCGGGACAGGAGTTGGGGAGCAGTACTTC. The rearrangement joins TRBV3-1 to TRBJ2-7, with 8 bases lining up with TRBD1. The CDR3 totals 15 residues. Looked up from germline, CDR1 is LGHDT and CDR2 is YNNKEL (reference sequence). With 4 bases clipped from V and 7 bases from J, the junction kept 12 bases outside the gene matches.

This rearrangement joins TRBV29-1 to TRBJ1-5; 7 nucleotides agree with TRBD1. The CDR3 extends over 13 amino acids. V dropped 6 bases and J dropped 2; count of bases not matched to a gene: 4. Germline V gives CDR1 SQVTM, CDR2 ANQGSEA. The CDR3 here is CSVDTGGNQPQHF. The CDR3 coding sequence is TGCAGCGTCGACACAGGGGGCAATCAGCCCCAGCATTTT.

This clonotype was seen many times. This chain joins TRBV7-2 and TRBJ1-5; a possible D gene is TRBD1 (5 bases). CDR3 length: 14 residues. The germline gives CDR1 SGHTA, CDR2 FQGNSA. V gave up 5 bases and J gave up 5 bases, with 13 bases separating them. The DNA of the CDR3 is TGTGCCAGCAGCGGAACCGGGGGAGATCAGCCCCAGCATTTT. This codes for CASSGTGGDQPQHF.

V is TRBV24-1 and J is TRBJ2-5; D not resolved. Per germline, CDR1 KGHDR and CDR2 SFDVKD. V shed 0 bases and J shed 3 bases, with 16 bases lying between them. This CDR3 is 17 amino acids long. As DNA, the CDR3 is TGTGCCACCAGTGATTTGCTCGGACCGTTCAACGAAGAGACCCAGTACTTC. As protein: CATSDLLGPFNEETQYF.

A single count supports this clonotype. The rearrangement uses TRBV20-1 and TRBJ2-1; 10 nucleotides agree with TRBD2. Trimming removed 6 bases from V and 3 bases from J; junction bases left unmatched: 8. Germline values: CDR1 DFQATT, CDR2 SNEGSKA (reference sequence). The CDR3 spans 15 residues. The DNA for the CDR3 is TGCAGTGCCCGCTCGGGACTAGCGAACTACAATGAGCAGTTCTTC. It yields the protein CSARSGLANYNEQFF.

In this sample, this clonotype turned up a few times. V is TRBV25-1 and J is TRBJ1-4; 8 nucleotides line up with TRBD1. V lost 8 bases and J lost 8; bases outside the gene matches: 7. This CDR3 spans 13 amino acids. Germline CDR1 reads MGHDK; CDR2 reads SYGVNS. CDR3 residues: CASLLSGGEKLFF. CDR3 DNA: TGTGCCAGCCTCCTTTCAGGGGGCGAAAAACTGTTTTTT. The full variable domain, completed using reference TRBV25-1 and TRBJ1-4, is EADIYQTPRYLVIGTGKKITLECSQTMGHDKMYWYQQDPGMELHLIHYSYGVNSTEKGDLSSESTVSRIRTEHFPLTLESARPSHTSQYLCASLLSGGEKLFFGSGTQLSVL.

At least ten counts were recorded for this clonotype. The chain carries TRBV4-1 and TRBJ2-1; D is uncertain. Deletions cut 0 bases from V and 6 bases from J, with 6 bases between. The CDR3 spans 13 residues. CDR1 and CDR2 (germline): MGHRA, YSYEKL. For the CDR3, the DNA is TGCGCCAGCAGCCAAGATCCAGGCAATGAGCAGTTCTTC. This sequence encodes CASSQDPGNEQFF.

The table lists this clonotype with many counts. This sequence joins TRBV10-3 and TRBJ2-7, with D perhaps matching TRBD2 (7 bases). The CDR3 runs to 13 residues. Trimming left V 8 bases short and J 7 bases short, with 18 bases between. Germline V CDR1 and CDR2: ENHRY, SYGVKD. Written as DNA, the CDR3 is TGTGCCATCGATCGGGGGCCGGGGGGTGAGCAGTACTTC. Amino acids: CAIDRGPGGEQYF.

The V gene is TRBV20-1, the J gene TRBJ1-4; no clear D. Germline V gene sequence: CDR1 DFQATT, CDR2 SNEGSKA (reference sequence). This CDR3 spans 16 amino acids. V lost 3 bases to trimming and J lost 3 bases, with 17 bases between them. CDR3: CSASPLRGRANEKLFF. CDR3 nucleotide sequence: TGCAGTGCTAGCCCGTTGCGCGGGCGGGCTAATGAAAAACTGTTTTTT.

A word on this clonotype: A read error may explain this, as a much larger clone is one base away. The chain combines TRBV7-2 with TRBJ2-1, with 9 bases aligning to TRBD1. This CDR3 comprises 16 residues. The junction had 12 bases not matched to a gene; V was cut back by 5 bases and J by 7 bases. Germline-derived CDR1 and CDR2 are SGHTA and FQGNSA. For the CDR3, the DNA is TGTGCCAGCAGCATCACGGGACAGGGAGTGGGAAATGAGCAGTTCTTC. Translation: CASSITGQGVGNEQFF.

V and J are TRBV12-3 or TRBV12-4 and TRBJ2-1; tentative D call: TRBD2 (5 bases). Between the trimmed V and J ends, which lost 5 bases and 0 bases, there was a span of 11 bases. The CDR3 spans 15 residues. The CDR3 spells CASSPSRSSYNEQFF. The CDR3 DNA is TGTGCCAGCAGTCCTAGCAGGAGCTCCTACAATGAGCAGTTCTTC.

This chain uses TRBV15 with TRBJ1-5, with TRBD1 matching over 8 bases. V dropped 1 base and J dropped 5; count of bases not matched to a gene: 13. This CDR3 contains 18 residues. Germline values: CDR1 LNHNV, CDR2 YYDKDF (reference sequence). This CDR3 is CATSRALTQGAVYQPQHF. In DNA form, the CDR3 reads TGTGCCACCAGCAGAGCCCTCACTCAGGGGGCGGTCTATCAGCCCCAGCATTTT.

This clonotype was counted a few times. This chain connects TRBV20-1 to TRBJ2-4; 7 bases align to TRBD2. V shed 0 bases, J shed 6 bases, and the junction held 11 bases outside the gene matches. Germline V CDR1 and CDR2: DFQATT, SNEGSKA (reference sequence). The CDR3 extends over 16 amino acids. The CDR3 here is CSARDYVAGEGNIQYF. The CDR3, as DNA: TGCAGTGCTAGAGATTATGTGGCGGGAGAAGGAAACATTCAGTACTTC.

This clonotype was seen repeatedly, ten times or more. CDR3 bases: TGTGCCAGCAGCCCGGACAGGCTGAACACTGAAGCTTTCTTT. Translated, it gives CASSPDRLNTEAFF. This chain connects TRBV7-2 to TRBJ1-1; 7 positions agree with TRBD1. Losses at the gene ends were 5 bases for V and 0 bases for J; bases not matched to a gene: 3. This CDR3 is built from 14 residues. CDR1 SGHTA and CDR2 FQGNSA come from the germline V gene.

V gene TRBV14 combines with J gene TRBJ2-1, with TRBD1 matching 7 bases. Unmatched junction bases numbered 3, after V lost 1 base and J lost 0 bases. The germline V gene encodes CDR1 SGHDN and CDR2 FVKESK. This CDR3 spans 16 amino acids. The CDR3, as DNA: TGTGCCAGCAGCCAAGTTAGGGGGCCCTCCTACAATGAGCAGTTCTTC. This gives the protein CASSQVRGPSYNEQFF.

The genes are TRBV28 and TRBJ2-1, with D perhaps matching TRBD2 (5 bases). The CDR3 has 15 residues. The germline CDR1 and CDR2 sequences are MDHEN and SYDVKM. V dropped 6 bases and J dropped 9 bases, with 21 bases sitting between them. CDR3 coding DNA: TGTGCCAGCAGCTATGGGAGACTATTAGGCGGTGAGCAGTTCTTC. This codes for CASSYGRLLGGEQFF. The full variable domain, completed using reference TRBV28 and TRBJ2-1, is DVKVTQSSRYLVKRTGEKVFLECVQDMDHENMFWYRQDPGLGLRLIYFSYDVKMKEKGDIPEGYSVSREKKERFSLILESASTNQTSMYLCASSYGRLLGGEQFFGPGTRLTVL.

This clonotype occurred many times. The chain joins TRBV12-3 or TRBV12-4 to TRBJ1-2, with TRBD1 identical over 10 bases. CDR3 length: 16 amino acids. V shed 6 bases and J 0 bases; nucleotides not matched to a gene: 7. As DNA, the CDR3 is TGTGCCAGCAGCTTGGGACAGGGGTCGGCTAACTATGGCTACACCTTC. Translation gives CASSLGQGSANYGYTF.

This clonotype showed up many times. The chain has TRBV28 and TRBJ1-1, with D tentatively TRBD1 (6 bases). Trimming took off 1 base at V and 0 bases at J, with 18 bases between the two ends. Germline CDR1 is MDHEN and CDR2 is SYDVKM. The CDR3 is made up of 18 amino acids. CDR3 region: CASSLSIQGWDMNTEAFF. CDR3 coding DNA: TGTGCCAGCAGTTTATCAATACAGGGATGGGACATGAACACTGAAGCTTTCTTT. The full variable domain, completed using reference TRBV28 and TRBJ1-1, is DVKVTQSSRYLVKRTGEKVFLECVQDMDHENMFWYRQDPGLGLRLIYFSYDVKMKEKGDIPEGYSVSREKKERFSLILESASTNQTSMYLCASSLSIQGWDMNTEAFFGQGTRLTVV.